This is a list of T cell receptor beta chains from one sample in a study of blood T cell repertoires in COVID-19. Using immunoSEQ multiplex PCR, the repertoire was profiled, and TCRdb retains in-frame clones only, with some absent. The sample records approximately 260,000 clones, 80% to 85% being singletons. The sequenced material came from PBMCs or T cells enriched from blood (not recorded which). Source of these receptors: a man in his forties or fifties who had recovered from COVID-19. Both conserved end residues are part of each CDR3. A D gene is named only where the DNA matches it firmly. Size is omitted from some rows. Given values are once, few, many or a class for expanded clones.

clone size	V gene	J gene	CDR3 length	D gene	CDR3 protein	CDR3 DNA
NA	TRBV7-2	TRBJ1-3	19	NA	CASSLAPGLSVYSGNTIYF	TGTGCCAGCAGCTTAGCGCCCGGGTTATCGGTATATTCTGGAAACACCATATATTTT
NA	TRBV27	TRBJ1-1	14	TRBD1	CASSWTGRNTEAFF	TGTGCCAGCAGTTGGACAGGCCGGAACACTGAAGCTTTCTTT
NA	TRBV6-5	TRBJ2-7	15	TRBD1	CASSNLRGKAHEQYF	TGTGCCAGCAGTAACCTCAGGGGGAAGGCACACGAGCAGTACTTC
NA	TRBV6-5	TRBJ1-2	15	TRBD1	CASSSSGATGDGYTF	TGTGCCAGCAGTTCCTCCGGTGCGACAGGGGATGGCTACACCTTC
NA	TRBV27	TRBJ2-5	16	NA	CASSYSGGKYQETQYF	TGTGCCAGCAGTTACTCGGGCGGGAAGTACCAAGAGACCCAGTACTTC
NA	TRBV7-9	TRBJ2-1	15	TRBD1	CASSLGQGAYNEQFF	TGTGCCAGCAGCTTGGGGCAGGGGGCATACAATGAGCAGTTCTTC
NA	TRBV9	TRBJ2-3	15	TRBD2	CASSSTSGSTDTQYF	TGTGCCAGCAGCTCAACTAGCGGGAGCACAGATACGCAGTATTTT
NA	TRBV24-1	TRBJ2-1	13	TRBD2	CATRAGAENEQFF	TGTGCCACCCGAGCGGGAGCGGAAAATGAGCAGTTCTTC
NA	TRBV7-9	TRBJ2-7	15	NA	CASSLRQAPSYEQYF	TGTGCCAGCAGTCTAAGGCAGGCCCCCTCCTACGAGCAGTACTTC
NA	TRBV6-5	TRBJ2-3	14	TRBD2	CASRTSGGTDTQYF	TGTGCCAGCAGAACTAGCGGGGGCACAGATACGCAGTATTTT
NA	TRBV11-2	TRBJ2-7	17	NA	CASSLRPGSEGYYEQYF	TGTGCCAGCAGCTTACGGCCGGGCAGCGAGGGTTACTACGAGCAGTACTTC
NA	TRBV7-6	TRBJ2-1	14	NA	CASSSPTAGGEQFF	TGTGCCAGCAGCTCCCCGACCGCCGGGGGTGAGCAGTTCTTC
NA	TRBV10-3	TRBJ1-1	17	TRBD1	CAISEPTGTGRNTEAFF	TGTGCCATCAGTGAGCCGACGGGGACAGGGCGTAACACTGAAGCTTTCTTT
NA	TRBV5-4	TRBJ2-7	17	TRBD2	CASSGGTGTSGIYEQYF	TGTGCCAGCAGCGGAGGGACCGGGACTAGCGGGATCTACGAGCAGTACTTC
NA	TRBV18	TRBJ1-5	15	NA	CASSPQDTTILPQHF	TGTGCCAGCTCACCGCAGGACACCACTATCTTGCCCCAGCATTTT
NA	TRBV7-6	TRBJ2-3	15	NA	CASSLGIAGTDTQYF	TGTGCCAGCAGCTTAGGAATAGCAGGCACAGATACGCAGTATTTT
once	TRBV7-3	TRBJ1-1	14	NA	CASSLTGENTEAFF	TGTGCCAGCAGCCTAACCGGGGAGAACACTGAAGCTTTCTTT
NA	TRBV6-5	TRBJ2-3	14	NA	CASSIYSRTDTQYF	TGTGCCAGCAGTATATACTCCCGCACAGATACGCAGTATTTT
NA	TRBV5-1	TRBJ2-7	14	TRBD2	CAPRDLAGGHEQYF	TGCGCCCCCCGTGACCTAGCGGGGGGACACGAGCAGTACTTC
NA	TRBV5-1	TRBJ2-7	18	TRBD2	CASSLAPGGPDFVYEQYF	TGCGCCAGCAGCTTGGCTCCGGGAGGGCCGGATTTTGTCTACGAGCAGTACTTC
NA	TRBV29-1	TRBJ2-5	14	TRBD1	CSLLPGTAQETQYF	TGCAGCCTCCTGCCCGGGACAGCGCAAGAGACCCAGTACTTC
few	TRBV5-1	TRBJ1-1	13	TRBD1	CASSPGQGNEAFF	TGCGCCAGCAGCCCGGGACAGGGTAATGAAGCTTTCTTT
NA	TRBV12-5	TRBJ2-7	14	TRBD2	CASGRDYNTYEQYF	TGTGCTAGTGGCCGGGACTACAATACCTACGAGCAGTACTTC
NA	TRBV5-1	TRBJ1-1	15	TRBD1	CASTQDRWENTEAFF	TGCGCCAGCACTCAGGACAGGTGGGAGAACACTGAAGCTTTCTTT
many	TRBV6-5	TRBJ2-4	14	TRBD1	CASSRDRGRNIQYF	TGTGCCAGCAGCCGGGACAGGGGGCGGAACATTCAGTACTTC
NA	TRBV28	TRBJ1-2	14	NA	CASGSGLNSGGYTF	TGTGCCAGCGGGTCCGGACTCAACTCGGGTGGCTACACCTTC
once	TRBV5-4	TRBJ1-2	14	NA	CASSLPGINYGYTF	TGTGCCAGCAGCTTGCCAGGGATTAACTATGGCTACACCTTC
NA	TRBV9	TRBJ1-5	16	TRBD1	CASSATAGTGNQPQHF	TGTGCCAGCAGCGCGACTGCCGGGACAGGCAATCAGCCCCAGCATTTT
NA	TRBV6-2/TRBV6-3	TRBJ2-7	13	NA	CASSYGRVYEQYF	TGTGCCAGCAGTTATGGGCGAGTCTACGAGCAGTACTTC
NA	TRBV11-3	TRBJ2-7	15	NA	CASSLGGARGDEQYF	TGTGCCAGCAGCTTAGGTGGGGCCCGTGGGGACGAGCAGTACTTC
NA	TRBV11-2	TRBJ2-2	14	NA	CASSRLGGAGELFF	TGTGCCAGCAGCAGATTGGGGGGAGCCGGGGAGCTGTTTTTT
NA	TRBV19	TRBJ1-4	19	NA	CASSIDLIGVPGANEKLFF	TGTGCCAGTAGTATAGATCTAATTGGCGTCCCGGGAGCTAATGAAAAACTGTTTTTT
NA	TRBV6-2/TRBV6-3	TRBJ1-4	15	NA	CASSLTELENEKLFF	TGTGCCAGCAGTCTTACAGAGCTTGAAAATGAAAAACTGTTTTTT
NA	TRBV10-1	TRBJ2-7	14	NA	CASSESSLTYEQYF	TGCGCCAGCAGTGAGTCTTCTTTAACCTACGAGCAGTACTTC
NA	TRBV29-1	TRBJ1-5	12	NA	CSVGVGGQPQHF	TGCAGCGTTGGAGTGGGAGGGCAGCCCCAGCATTTT
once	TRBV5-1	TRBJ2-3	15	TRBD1	CASSAWDSYTDTQYF	TGCGCCAGCAGCGCCTGGGACAGTTACACAGATACGCAGTATTTT
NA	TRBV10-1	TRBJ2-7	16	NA	CASSEPLGGPSYEQYF	TGCGCCAGCAGTGAGCCCCTCGGGGGGCCGTCCTACGAGCAGTACTTC
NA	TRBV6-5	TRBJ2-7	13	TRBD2	CASTERGLAAGDF	TGTGCCAGCACGGAGAGGGGACTAGCCGCGGGGGACTTC
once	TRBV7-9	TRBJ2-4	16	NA	CASSSTGTSLGNIQYF	TGTGCCAGCAGCTCGACCGGGACATCTCTCGGAAACATTCAGTACTTC
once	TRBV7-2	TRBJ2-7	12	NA	CASSPSGYEQYF	TGTGCCAGCAGCCCCTCGGGGTACGAGCAGTACTTC